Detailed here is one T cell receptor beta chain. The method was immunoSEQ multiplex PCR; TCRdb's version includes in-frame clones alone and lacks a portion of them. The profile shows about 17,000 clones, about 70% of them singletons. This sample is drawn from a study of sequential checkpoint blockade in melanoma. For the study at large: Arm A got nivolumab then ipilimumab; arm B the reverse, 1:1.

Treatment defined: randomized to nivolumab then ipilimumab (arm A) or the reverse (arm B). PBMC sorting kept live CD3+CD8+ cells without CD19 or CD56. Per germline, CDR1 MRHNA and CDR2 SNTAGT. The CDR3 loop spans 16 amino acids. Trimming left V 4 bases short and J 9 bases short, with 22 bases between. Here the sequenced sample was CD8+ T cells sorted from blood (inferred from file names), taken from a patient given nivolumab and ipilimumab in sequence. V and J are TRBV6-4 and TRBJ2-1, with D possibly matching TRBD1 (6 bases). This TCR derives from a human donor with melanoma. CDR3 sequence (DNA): TGTGCCAGCAGTGCCCAATCTGGTTGGGGGCCGGGTGAGCAGTTCTTC. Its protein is CASSAQSGWGPGEQFF.